This record concerns one T cell receptor beta chain sequence. No cognate antigen has been identified for it. No much larger clonotype is one base removed from it; base qualities were not supplied. Receptor amplification or capture employed PCR. Sequencer: Illumina HiSeq 2500. To reduce PCR and sequencing biases, unique molecular identifiers were built into the TCR beta cDNA libraries. Per 1 to 10 million input T cells, some 500,000 cDNA molecules were obtained, such that each molecule approximated one T cell. Patient libraries were prepared and sequenced with the same protocol used for the earlier healthy control dataset. Samples belonging to the same batch were prepared together, multiplexed and sequenced on a shared HiSeq lane. Per the original workflow: Raw barcoded reads were processed with MIGEC, and single-read molecular identifier groups were discarded before consensus assembly and CDR3 extraction. Clonotype tables were post-analysed with VDJtools, and diversity was normalized by down-sampling all datasets to the smallest sample size. In repertoire overlap clustering, CDR3 amino acid sequences, but not nucleotide sequences, were matched to correct batch-related cross-sample contamination. TCRdb reran the public reads through fastp at Q25 and MiXCR, keeping productive beta chains. Identical CDR3 proteins give one entry, which carries the most common genes and DNA. The V and J calls and clone size are TCRdb's, not the authors'. The sample records about 770,000 distinct CDR3 sequences, around 45% of which are singletons. The ten largest clones take up 4.9% of the sample.

This entry comes from a study of post-analysis software for immune sequencing data (dated by TCRdb to about 2015). Background for the entire study: Relapsing-remitting, secondary progressive and progressive-relapsing multiple sclerosis were recorded as disease courses, and subtype annotation was lacking for some patients. The patient repertoires were compared against about a dozen previously published healthy control repertoires obtained from donors aged roughly 6 to 26 years. A subset of samples was prepared in parallel using single-end sample barcoding, then pooled and co-amplified after Illumina adapter ligation.

V gives up 8 bases and J gives up 2 bases, and the segment between their germline ends measures 15 bases. In the germline V gene, CDR1 corresponds to SGHTA and CDR2 to FQGNSA. Measured from the cysteine to the phenylalanine, the CDR3 is 14 residues long. Just the 42-base CDR3 DNA is kept, in frame starting at base 1. TCR beta repertoires were profiled from peripheral blood of under 15 young patients with multiple sclerosis to demonstrate the VDJtools post-analysis software. The patients with multiple sclerosis were children and adolescents between about 6 and 17 years of age. The research as a whole found: Direct clustering with F measure showed strong co-clustering of samples prepared in the same batch, prompting a batch-effect correction. Compared with controls, multiple sclerosis patients had significantly lower normalized Chao1 diversity, a finding suggesting substantial peripheral T-cell clonal expansion. Roughly 5 TRBV segments, including TRBV5-6, TRBV5-1 and TRBV20-1, were significantly more frequent in patients than controls. The control group was slightly older than the multiple sclerosis patient group.

The sample consisted of blood. The receptor comes from a girl aged 5 to 17 with multiple sclerosis. Here the chain combines TRBV7-2 and TRBJ2-5; a tentative D call is TRBD1 (6 bases match). The CDR3 region has the sequence CASEKGDIQETQYF. The sequence in DNA is TGTGCCAGCGAGAAGGGGGACATTCAAGAGACCCAGTACTTC.